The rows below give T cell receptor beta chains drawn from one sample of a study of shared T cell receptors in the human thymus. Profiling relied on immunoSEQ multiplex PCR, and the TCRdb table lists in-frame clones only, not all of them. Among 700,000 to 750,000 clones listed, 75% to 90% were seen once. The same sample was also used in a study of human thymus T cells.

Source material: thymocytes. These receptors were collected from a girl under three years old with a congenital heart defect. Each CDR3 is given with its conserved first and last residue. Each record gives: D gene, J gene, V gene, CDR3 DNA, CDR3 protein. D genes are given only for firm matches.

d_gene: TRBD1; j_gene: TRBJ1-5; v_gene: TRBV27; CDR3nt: TGTGCCAGCAGTCCCCGGGACAGGGATCAGCCCCAGCATTTT; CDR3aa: CASSPRDRDQPQHF
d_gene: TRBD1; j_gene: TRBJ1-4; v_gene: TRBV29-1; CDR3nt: TGCAGCGTTGTAGGGACAGGGGATGAAAAACTGTTTTTT; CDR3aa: CSVVGTGDEKLFF
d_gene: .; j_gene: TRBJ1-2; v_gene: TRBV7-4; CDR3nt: TGTGCCAGCAGCTTAGGGCAGTCCAACTATGGCTACACCTTC; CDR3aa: CASSLGQSNYGYTF
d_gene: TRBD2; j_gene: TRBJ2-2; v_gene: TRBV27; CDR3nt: TGTGCCAGCAAATCTAGCGGGGGTAAAGGTACCGGGGAGCTGTTTTTT; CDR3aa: CASKSSGGKGTGELFF
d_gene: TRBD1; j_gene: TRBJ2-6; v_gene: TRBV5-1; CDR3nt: TGCGCCAGCAGCTTAATGGACAGGGGAAGCTCTGGGGCCAACGTCCTGACTTTC; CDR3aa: CASSLMDRGSSGANVLTF
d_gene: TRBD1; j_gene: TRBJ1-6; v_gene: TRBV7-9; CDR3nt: TGTGCCAGCAGCCGAGGGGGACAGGGACCCTCCTATAATTCACCCCTCCACTTT; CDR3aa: CASSRGGQGPSYNSPLHF
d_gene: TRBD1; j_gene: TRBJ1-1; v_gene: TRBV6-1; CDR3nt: TGTGCCAGCAGTCGACTACAGGGGTCTGAAGCTTTCTTT; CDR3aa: CASSRLQGSEAFF
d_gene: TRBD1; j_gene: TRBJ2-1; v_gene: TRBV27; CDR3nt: TGTGCCAGCAGTTTACGTATGGGGACAGCTAACAATGAGCAGTTCTTC; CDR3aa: CASSLRMGTANNEQFF
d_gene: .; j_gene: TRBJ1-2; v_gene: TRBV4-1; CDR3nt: TGCGCCAGCAGCCAGCTGGGACTAACTAACTATGGCTACACCTTC; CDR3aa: CASSQLGLTNYGYTF
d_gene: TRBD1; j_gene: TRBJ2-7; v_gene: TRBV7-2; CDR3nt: TGTGCCAGCAGCTTAGGGACAGGGCTCTACGAGCAGTACTTC; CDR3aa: CASSLGTGLYEQYF
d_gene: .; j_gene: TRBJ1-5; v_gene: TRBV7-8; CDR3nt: TGTGCCAGCAGCTTAGATGCTACAGTCGGTCCCGTCCAGCCCCAGCATTTT; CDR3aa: CASSLDATVGPVQPQHF
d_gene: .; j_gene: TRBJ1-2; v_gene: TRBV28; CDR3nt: TGTGCCACCCAAATGGGGGGGGGAAATGGCTACACCTTC; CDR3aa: CATQMGGGNGYTF
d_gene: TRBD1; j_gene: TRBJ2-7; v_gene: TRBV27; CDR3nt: TGTGCCAGCAGTTTATACAGGGGTCCCACCGCTGAGCAGTACTTC; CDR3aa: CASSLYRGPTAEQYF
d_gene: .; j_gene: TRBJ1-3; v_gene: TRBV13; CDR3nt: TGTGCCAGCAGCTTATGCCAGGGCAGGCGGAGAAACACCATATATTTT; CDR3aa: CASSLCQGRRRNTIYF
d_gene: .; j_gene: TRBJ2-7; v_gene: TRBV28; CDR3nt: TGTGCCAGCAGTCAAAATCGCGGGGCCCAGAGCTCCTACGAGCAGTACTTC; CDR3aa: CASSQNRGAQSSYEQYF
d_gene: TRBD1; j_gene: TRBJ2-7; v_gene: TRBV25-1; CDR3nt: TGTGCCAGCACCCCCGTCGGGACAGGGAAAGCCTACGAGCAGTACTTC; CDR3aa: CASTPVGTGKAYEQYF